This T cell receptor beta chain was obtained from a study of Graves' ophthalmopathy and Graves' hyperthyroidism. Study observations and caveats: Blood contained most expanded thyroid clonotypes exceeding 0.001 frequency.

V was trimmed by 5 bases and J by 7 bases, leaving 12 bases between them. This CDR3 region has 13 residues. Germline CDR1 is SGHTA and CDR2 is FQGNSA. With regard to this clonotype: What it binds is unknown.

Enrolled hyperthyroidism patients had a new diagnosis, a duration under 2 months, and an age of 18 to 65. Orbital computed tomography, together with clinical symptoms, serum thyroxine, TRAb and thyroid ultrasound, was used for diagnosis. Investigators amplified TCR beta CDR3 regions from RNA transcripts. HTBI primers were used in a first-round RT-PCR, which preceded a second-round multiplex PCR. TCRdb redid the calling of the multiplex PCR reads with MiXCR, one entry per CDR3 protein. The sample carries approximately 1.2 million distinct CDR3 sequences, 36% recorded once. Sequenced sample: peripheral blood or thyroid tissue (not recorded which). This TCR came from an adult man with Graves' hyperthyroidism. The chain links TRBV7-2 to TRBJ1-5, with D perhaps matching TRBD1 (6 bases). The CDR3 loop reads CASSRQAVQPQHF. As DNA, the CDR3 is TGTGCCAGCAGCCGACAGGCGGTGCAGCCCCAGCATTTT.